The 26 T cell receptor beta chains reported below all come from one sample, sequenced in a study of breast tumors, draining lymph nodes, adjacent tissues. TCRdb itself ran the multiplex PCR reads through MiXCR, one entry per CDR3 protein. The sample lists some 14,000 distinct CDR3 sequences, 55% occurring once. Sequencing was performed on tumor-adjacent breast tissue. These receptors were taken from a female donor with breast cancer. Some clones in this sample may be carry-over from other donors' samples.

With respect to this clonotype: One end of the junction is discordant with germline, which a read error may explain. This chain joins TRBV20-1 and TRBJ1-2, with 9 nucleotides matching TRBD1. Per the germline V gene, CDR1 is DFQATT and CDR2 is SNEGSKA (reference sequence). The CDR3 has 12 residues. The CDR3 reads CSGSDRGYGSTF. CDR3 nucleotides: TGCAGTGGATCCGACAGGGGGTATGGCTCCACCTTC.

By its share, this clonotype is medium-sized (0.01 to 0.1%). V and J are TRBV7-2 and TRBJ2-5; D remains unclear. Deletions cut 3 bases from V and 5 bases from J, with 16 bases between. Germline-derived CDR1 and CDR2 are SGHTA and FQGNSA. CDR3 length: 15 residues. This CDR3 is CASSFSESPAETQYF. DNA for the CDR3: TGTGCCAGCAGCTTCTCGGAATCTCCTGCGGAGACCCAGTACTTC.

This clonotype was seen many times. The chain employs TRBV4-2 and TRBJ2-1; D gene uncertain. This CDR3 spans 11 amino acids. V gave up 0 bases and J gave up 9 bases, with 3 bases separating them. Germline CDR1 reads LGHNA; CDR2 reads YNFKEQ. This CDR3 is CASSQDTEQFF. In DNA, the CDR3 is TGTGCCAGCAGCCAAGACACTGAGCAGTTCTTC.

The CDR3: CASSLGQDYSPLHF. CDR3 in DNA: TGCGCCAGCAGCTTGGGGCAGGATTATTCACCCCTCCACTTT. The chain couples TRBV5-1 to TRBJ1-6, with D uncertain. The germline CDR1 and CDR2 sequences are SGHRS and YFSETQ. V was cut by 0 bases and J by 8 bases, with 9 bases left in between. This CDR3 contains 14 residues.

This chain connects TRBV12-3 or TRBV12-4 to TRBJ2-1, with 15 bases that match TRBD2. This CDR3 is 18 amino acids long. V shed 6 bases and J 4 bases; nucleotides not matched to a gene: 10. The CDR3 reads CASSSGTSGRLGYNEQFF. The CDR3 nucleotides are TGTGCCAGCAGCTCCGGGACTAGCGGGAGGTTGGGATACAATGAGCAGTTCTTC.

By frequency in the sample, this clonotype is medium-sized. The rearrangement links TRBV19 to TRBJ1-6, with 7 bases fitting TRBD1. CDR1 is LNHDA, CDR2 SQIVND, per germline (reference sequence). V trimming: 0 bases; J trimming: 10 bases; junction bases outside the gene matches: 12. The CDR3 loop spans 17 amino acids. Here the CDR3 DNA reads TGTGCCAGTAGTATAGATCGAATCAGGGGGGTTCGATCACCCCTCCACTTT. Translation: CASSIDRIRGVRSPLHF.

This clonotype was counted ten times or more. DNA for the CDR3: TGTGCCAGCAGTCACGGAGGGATTCCGGACTACACCTTC. Residues: CASSHGGIPDYTF. The chain employs TRBV6-2 or TRBV6-3 and TRBJ1-2; D not resolved. The V and J ends lost 5 bases and 10 bases respectively, with 17 bases between them. CDR3 length equals 13 residues. Germline V CDR1 and CDR2: MNHEY, SVGEGT.

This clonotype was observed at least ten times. The CDR3: CSARDSGARAEAFF. CDR3 coding DNA: TGCAGTGCTAGAGATTCGGGCGCCCGGGCTGAAGCTTTCTTT. This chain links TRBV20-1 with TRBJ1-1, with D unresolved. This CDR3 is 14 amino acids long. The V gene lost 0 bases and the J gene lost 6 bases, with 14 bases spanning the gap. The germline V gene has CDR1 DFQATT and CDR2 SNEGSKA (reference sequence).

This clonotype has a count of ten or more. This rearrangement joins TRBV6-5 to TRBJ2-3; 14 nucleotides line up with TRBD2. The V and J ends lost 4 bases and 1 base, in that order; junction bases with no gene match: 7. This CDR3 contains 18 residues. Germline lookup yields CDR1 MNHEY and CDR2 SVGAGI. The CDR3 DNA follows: TGTGCCAGCAGTTTTGGACTAGCGGGAGGCTTTGGCACAGATACGCAGTATTTT. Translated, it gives CASSFGLAGGFGTDTQYF.

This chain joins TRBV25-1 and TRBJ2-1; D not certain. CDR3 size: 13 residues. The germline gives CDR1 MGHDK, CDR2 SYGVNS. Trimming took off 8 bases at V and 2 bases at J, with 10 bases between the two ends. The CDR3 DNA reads TGTGCCAGCTTGAAGGCAGCCTACAATGAGCAGTTCTTC. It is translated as CASLKAAYNEQFF.

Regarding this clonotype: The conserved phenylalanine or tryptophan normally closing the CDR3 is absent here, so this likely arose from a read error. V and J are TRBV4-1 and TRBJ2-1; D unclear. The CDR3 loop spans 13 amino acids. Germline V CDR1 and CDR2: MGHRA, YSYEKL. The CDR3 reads CASSQIGHNGQFL. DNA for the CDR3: TGCGCCAGCAGCCAAATTGGGCACAATGGGCAGTTCCTC.

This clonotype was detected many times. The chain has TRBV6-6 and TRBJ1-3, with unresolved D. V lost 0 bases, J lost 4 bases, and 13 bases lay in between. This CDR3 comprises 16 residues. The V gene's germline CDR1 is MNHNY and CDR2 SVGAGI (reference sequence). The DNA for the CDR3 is TGTGCCAGCAGTTACTCCACGGAACCTGGAGGAAACACCATATATTTT. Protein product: CASSYSTEPGGNTIYF.

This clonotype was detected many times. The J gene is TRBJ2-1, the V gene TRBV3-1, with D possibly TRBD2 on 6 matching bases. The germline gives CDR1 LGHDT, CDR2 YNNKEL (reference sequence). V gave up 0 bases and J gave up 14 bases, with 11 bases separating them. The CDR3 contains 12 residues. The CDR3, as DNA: TGTGCCAGCAGCCAAGATCGCCGGGGGAAGTTCTTC. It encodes CASSQDRRGKFF.

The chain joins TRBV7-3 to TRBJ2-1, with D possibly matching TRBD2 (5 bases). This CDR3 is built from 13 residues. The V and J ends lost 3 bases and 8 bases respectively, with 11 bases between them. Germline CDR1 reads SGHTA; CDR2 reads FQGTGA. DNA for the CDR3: TGTGCCAGCAGCTTGCGAGAGGGCGATGAGCAGTTCTTC. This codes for CASSLREGDEQFF.

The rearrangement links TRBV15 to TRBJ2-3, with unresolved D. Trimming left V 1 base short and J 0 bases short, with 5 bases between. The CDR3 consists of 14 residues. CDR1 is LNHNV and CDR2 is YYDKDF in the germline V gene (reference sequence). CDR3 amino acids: CATSRVRSTDTQYF. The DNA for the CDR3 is TGTGCCACCAGCAGAGTGCGGAGCACAGATACGCAGTATTTT.

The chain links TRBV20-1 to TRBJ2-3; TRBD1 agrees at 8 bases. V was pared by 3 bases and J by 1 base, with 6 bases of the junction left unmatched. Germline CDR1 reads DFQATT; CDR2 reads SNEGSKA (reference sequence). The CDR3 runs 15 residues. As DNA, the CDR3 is TGCAGTGCTAGGGGCCCGGGACAGGGCACAGATACGCAGTATTTT. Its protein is CSARGPGQGTDTQYF.

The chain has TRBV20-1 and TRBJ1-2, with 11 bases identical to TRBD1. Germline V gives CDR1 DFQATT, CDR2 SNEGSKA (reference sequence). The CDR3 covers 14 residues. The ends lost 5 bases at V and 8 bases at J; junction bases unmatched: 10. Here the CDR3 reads CSAPGQGEAEGYTF. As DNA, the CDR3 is TGCAGTGCTCCGGGACAGGGGGAGGCGGAAGGCTACACCTTC.

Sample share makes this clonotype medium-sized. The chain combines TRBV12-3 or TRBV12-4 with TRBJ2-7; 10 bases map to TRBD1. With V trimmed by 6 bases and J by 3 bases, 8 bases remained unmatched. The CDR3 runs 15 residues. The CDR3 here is CASSSRDRGYYEQYF. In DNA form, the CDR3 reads TGTGCCAGCAGCTCCCGGGACAGGGGTTACTACGAGCAGTACTTC.

The chain's CDR3 is CASSFGTGGDEQYTDTQYF. The CDR3, as DNA: TGTGCCAGCAGCTTCGGGACAGGGGGCGACGAGCAGTACACAGATACGCAGTATTTT. The chain has TRBV7-9 and TRBJ2-3; 12 bases fit TRBD1. The CDR3 runs to 19 residues. Germline assignment: CDR1 SEHNR and CDR2 FQNEAQ (reference sequence). Trimming at V came to 3 bases and at J to 2 bases, leaving 12 bases not matched to a gene.

Here the CDR3 DNA reads TGTGCCAGCAGCCCCACTGGACTAGCGGGGGGCAACGATGAGCAGTTCTTC. Protein sequence: CASSPTGLAGGNDEQFF. This sequence joins TRBV7-3 and TRBJ2-1, with 14 bases aligning to TRBD2. Germline V lookup: CDR1 SGHTA, CDR2 FQGTGA. V shed 5 bases and J 8 bases; nucleotides not matched to a gene: 11. The CDR3 extends over 17 amino acids.

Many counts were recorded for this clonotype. The CDR3 spells CASSSPGGGRISYEQYF. The CDR3 DNA sequence: TGTGCCAGCAGTTCCCCGGGGGGGGGGAGAATCTCCTACGAGCAGTACTTC. The chain uses TRBV12-3 or TRBV12-4 and TRBJ2-7; 8 nucleotides agree with TRBD2. Trimming cost V 4 bases and J 0 bases; bases outside gene matches: 11. This CDR3 has 17 amino acids.

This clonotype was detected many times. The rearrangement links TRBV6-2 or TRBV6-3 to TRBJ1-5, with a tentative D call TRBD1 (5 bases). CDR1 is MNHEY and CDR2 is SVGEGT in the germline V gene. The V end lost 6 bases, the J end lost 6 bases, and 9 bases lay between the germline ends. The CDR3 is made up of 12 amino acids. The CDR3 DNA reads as TGTGCCAGCAGGGACACGAGTCAGCCCCAGCATTTT. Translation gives CASRDTSQPQHF.

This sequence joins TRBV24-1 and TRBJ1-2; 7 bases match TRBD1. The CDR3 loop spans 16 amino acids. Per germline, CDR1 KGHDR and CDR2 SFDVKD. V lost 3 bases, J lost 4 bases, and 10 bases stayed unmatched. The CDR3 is CATSDASTGQGYGYTF. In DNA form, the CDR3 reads TGTGCCACCAGTGATGCGTCGACAGGGCAGGGCTATGGCTACACCTTC.

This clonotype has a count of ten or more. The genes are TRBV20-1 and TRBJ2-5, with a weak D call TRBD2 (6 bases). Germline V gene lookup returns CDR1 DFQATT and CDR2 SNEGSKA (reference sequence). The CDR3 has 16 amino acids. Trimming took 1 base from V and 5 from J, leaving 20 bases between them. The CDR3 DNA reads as TGCAGTGCTAGAGCTTGGGGGGTGGTGGGCGGGGAGACCCAGTACTTC. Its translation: CSARAWGVVGGETQYF.

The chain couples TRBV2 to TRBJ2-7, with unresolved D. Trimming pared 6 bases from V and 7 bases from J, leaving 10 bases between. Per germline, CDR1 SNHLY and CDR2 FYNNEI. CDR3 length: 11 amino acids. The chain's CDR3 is CASRVTGEQYF. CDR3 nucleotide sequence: TGTGCCAGCAGAGTGACCGGGGAGCAGTACTTC.

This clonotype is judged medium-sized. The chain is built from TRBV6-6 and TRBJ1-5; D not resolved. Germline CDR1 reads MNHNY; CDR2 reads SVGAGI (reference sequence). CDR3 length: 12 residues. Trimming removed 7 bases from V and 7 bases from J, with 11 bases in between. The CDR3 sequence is CASTQPSQPQHF. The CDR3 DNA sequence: TGTGCCAGCACCCAACCGAGCCAGCCCCAGCATTTT.